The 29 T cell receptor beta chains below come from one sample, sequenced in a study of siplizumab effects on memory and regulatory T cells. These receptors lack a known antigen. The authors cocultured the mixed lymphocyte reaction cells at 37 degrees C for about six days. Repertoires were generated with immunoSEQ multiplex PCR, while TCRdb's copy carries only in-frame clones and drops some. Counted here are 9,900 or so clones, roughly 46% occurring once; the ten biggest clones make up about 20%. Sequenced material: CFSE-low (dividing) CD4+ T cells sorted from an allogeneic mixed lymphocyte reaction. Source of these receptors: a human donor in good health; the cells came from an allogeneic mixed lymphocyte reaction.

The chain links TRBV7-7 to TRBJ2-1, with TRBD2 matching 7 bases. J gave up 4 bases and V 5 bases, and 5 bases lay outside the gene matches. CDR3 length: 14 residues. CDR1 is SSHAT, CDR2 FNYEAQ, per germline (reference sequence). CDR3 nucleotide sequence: TGTGCCAGCAGCCATCTAGCGGAATACAATGAGCAGTTCTTC. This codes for CASSHLAEYNEQFF.

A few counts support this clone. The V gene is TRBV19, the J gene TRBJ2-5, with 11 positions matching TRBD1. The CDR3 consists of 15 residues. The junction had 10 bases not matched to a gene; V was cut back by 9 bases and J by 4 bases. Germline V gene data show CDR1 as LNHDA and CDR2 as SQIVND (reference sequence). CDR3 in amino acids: CASRSVGTGGETQYF. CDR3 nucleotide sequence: TGTGCCAGCAGGTCGGTGGGGACAGGGGGAGAGACCCAGTACTTC.

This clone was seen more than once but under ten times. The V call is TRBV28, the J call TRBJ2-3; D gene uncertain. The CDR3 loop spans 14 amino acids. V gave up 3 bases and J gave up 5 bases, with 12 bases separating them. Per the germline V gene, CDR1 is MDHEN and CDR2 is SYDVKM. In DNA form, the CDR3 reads TGTGCCAGCAGTTTCAGAAGGGTCCGAGATACGCAGTATTTT. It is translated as CASSFRRVRDTQYF.

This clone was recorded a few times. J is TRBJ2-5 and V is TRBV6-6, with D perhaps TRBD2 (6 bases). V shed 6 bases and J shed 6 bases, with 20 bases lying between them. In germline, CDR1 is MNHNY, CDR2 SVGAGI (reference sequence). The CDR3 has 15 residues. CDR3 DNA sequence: TGTGCCAGCAGCCCCGTTAGCGGTACTGTTCAGACCCAGTACTTC. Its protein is CASSPVSGTVQTQYF.

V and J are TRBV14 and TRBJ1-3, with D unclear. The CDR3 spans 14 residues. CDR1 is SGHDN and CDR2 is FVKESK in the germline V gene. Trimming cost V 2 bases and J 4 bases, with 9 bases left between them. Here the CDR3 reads CASSQLQLGNTIYF. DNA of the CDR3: TGTGCCAGCAGCCAACTACAGCTCGGAAACACCATATATTTT.

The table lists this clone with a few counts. CDR3 residues: CASSLMGRNEQFF. Here the CDR3 DNA reads TGTGCCAGCAGCTTAATGGGCAGGAATGAGCAGTTCTTC. The J gene is TRBJ2-1, the V gene TRBV7-2; no clear D. Germline V gene lookup returns CDR1 SGHTA and CDR2 FQGNSA. The V gene lost 2 bases and the J gene lost 7 bases, with 9 bases spanning the gap. The CDR3 has 13 residues.

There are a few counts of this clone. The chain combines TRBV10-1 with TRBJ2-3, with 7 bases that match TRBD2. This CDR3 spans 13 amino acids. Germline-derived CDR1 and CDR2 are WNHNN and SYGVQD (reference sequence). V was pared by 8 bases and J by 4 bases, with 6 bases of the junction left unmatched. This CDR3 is CASGRRGSDTQYF. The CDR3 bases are TGCGCCAGCGGTCGGCGGGGGTCAGATACGCAGTATTTT.

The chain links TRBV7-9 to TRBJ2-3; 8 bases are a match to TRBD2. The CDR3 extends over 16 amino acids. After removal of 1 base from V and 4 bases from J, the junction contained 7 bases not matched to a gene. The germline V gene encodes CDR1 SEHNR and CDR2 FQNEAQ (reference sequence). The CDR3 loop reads CASSLEAGRASDTQYF. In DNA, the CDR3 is TGTGCCAGCAGCTTAGAGGCCGGGAGGGCCTCAGATACGCAGTATTTT.

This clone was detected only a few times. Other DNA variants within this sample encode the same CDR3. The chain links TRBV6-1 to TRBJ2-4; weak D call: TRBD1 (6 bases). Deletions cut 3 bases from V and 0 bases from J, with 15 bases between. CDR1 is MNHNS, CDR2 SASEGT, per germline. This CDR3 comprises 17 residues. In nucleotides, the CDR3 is TGTGCCAGCAGTGACCCAGGGTGGGACACAGCCAAAAACATTCAGTACTTC. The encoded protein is CASSDPGWDTAKNIQYF.

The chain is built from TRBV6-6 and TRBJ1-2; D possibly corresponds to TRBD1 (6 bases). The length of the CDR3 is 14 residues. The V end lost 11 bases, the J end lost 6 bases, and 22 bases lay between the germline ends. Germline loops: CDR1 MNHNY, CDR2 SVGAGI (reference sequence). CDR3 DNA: TGTGCCGGAAGGGGGGGTCCCCCGACCCATGGCTACACCTTC. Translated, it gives CAGRGGPPTHGYTF.

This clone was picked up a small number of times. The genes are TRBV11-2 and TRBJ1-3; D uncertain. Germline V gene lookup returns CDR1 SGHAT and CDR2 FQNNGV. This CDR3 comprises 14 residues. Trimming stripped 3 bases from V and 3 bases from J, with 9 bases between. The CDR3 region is CASSFGRVGNTIYF. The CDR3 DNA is TGTGCCAGCAGCTTCGGACGTGTTGGAAACACCATATATTTT.

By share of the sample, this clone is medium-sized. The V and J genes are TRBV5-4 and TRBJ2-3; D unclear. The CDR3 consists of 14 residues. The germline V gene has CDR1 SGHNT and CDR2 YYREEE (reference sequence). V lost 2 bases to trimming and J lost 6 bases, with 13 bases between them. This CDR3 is CASSFMIKSDTQYF. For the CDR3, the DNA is TGTGCCAGCAGCTTCATGATTAAATCCGATACGCAGTATTTT.

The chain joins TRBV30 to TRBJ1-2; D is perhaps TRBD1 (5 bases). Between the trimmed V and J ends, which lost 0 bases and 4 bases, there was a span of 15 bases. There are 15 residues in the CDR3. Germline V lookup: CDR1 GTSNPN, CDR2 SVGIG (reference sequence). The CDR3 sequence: CAWSVRRRGSYGYTF. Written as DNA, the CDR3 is TGTGCCTGGAGTGTACGGCGTAGGGGTTCCTATGGCTACACCTTC.

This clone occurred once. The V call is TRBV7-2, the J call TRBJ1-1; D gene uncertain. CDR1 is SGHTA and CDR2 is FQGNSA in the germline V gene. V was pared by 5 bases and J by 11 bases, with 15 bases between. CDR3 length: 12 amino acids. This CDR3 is CASSLASLGAFF. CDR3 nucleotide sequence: TGTGCCAGCAGCCTGGCCTCGTTAGGGGCTTTCTTT.

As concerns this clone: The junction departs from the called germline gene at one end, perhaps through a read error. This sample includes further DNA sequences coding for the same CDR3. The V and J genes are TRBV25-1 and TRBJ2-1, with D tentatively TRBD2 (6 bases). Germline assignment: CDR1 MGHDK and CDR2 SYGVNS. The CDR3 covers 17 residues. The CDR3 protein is CASRPSRGEAFYNEQFF. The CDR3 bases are TGTGCCAGCAGACCCAGCCGCGGGGAAGCGTTCTACAATGAACAGTTCTTC.

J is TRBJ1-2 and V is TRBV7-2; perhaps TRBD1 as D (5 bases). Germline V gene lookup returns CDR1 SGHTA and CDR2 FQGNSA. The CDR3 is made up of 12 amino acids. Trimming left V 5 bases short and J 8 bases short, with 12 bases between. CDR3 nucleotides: TGTGCCAGCAGCCCCGACAGCTGGGGCTACACCTTC. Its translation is CASSPDSWGYTF.

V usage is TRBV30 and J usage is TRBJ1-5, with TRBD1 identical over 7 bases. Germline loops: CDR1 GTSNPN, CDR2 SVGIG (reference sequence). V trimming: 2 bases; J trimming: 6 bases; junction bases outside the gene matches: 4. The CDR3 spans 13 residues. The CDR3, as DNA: TGTGCCTGGAGTCGACAGGGCGGTCAGCCCCAGCATTTT. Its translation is CAWSRQGGQPQHF.

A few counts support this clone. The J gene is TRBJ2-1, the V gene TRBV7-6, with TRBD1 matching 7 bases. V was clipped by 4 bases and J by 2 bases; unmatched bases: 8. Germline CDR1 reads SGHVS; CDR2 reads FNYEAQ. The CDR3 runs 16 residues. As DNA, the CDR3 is TGTGCCAGCAGCTCCCGAGGGGGCAGTACCTACAATGAGCAGTTCTTC. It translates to CASSSRGGSTYNEQFF.

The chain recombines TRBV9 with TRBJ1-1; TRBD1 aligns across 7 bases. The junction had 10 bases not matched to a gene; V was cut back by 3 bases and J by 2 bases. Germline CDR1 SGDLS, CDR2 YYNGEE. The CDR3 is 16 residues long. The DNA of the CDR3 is TGTGCCAGCAGCGCCCAAACAGGGGCAGTTAACACTGAAGCTTTCTTT. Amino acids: CASSAQTGAVNTEAFF.

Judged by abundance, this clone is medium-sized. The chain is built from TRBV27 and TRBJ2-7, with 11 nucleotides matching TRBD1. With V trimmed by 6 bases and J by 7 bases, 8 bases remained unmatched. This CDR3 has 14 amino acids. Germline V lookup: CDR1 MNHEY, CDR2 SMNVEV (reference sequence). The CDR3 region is CASSPGTGGREQYF. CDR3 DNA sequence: TGTGCCAGCAGCCCCGGGACAGGGGGTCGGGAGCAGTACTTC.

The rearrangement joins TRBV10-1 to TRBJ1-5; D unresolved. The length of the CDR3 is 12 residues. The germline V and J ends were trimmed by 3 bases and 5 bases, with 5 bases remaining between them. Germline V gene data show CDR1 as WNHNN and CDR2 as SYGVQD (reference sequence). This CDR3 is CASSENYQPQHF. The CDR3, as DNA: TGCGCCAGCAGTGAAAATTATCAGCCCCAGCATTTT.

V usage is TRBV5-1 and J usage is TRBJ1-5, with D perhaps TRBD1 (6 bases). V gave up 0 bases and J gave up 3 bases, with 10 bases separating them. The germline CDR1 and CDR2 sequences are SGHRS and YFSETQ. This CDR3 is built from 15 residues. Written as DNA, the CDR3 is TGCGCCAGCAGCTTGGGGACAGACTTCAATCAGCCCCAGCATTTT. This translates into CASSLGTDFNQPQHF. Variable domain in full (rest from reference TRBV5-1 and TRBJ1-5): KAGVTQTPRYLIKTRGQQVTLSCSPISGHRSVSWYQQTPGQGLQFLFEYFSETQRNKGNFPGRFSGRQFSNSRSEMNVSTLELGDSALYLCASSLGTDFNQPQHFGDGTRLSIL.

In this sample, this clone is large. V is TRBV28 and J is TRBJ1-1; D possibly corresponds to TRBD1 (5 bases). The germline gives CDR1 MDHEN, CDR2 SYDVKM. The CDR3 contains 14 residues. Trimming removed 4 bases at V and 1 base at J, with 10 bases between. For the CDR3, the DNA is TGTGCCAGCAGTTCTCCTGGACAGAACACTGAAGCTTTCTTT. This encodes CASSSPGQNTEAFF.

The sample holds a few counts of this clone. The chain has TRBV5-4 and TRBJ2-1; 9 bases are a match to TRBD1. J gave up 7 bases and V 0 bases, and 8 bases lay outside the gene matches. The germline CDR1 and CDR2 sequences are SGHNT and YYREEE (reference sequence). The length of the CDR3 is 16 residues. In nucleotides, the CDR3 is TGTGCCAGCAGCTTGGGAGGGACAGGGTTTTGGAATGAGCAGTTCTTC. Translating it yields CASSLGGTGFWNEQFF.

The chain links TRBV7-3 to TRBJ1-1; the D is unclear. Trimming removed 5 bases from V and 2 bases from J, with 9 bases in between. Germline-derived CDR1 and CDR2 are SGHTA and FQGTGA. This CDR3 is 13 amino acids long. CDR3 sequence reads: CASSIQRNTEAFF. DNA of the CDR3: TGTGCCAGCAGCATACAGAGAAACACTGAAGCTTTCTTT.

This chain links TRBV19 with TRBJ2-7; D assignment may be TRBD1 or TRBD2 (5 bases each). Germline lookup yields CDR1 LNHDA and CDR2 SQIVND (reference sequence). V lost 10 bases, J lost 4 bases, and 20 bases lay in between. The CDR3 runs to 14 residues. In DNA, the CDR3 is TGTGCCACCGGGCGTCGGGGCAAGGAATACGAGCAGTACTTC. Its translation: CATGRRGKEYEQYF.

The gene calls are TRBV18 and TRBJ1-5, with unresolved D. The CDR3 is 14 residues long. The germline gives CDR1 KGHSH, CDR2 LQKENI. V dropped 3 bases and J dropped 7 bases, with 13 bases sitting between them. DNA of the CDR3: TGTGCCAGCTCACCCCAATCATCTGGGCAGCCCCAGCATTTT. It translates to CASSPQSSGQPQHF.

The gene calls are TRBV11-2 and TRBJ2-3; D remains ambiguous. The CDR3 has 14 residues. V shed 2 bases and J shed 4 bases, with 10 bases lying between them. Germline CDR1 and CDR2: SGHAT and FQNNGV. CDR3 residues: CASSLWESADTQYF. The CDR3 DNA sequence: TGTGCCAGCAGCTTATGGGAATCCGCAGATACGCAGTATTTT.

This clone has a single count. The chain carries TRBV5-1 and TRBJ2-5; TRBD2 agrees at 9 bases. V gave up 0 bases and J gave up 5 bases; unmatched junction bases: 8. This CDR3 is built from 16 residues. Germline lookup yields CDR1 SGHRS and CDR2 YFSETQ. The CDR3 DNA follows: TGCGCCAGCAGCTTGGAGCGGGGGGCGGGGGTGGAGACCCAGTACTTC. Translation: CASSLERGAGVETQYF. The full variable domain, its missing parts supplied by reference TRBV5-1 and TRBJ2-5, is KAGVTQTPRYLIKTRGQQVTLSCSPISGHRSVSWYQQTPGQGLQFLFEYFSETQRNKGNFPGRFSGRQFSNSRSEMNVSTLELGDSALYLCASSLERGAGVETQYFGPGTRLLVL.